This TCR beta chain was found in a study of CD8 T cells in ankylosing spondylitis. This clonotype has ten or more counts. TCRdb called the 5' RACE reads again in MiXCR, with one record for every CDR3 protein. The sample yields 300,000 to 400,000 distinct CDR3 sequences, 11% seen once. The ends were cut back, 6 bases at V and 8 bases at J, with 8 bases in the middle. This CDR3 spans 11 amino acids. The TCR was taken from a female donor with ankylosing spondylitis or in good health (not recorded which). Input material: blood, either unsorted or a sorted T cell fraction (not recorded which). The chain has TRBV12-3 or TRBV12-4 and TRBJ2-1; possibly TRBD1 or TRBD2 for D (5 bases each). CDR3 in amino acids: CASSLGDEQFF. In nucleotides, the CDR3 is TGTGCCAGCAGCTTGGGGGATGAGCAGTTCTTC.